The TCR beta chain under discussion was sequenced for a study of T-cell reconstitution after alpha-beta-depleted transplantation in children. The TCRbeta library incorporated unique molecular identifiers. TCRdb itself ran the PCR reads through MiXCR, one entry per CDR3 protein. Here the sample spans approximately 520,000 distinct CDR3 sequences, around a third being singletons. The CDR3 sequence is 13 residues long. With 5 bases clipped from V and 12 bases from J, the junction kept 12 bases outside the gene matches. Germline CDR1 reads SEHNR; CDR2 reads FQNEAQ (reference sequence). This clonotype was recorded only once.

The clonotype originates from a human donor who donated a stem cell graft to a child with aplastic anemia. The chain employs TRBV7-9 and TRBJ1-2; 7 bases are a match to TRBD1. The specimen comprised PBMCs from the stem cell graft donor, sampled from the stem cell graft. CDR3 nucleotides: TGTGCCAGCAGCCCAGGGGGGCTTCAGGGCCACACCTTC. The encoded protein is CASSPGGLQGHTF.